This T cell receptor beta chain was sequenced in a study of T cells in Graves' hyperthyroidism and ophthalmopathy (dated by TCRdb to about 2019). In terms of the full investigation: Peripheral blood was collected at initial diagnosis, before any treatment. For training and testing, the roughly 97 patients in the discovery cohort were randomly divided in a 7:3 ratio. To identify distinguishing TCR V-J signatures, a discovery cohort of 100 patients was used, comprising 43 with Graves' ophthalmopathy and some 57 with stable Graves' hyperthyroidism. In about six Graves' hyperthyroidism patients, the study also compared T-cell repertoires from thyroid tissue with T-cell repertoires from blood. Prospective prediction of ophthalmopathy was tested in an independent validation cohort of 18 to 20 hyperthyroidism patients and some 17 patients who later progressed to ophthalmopathy. The paper reports TCR Vbeta CDR3 sequencing of some 140 peripheral blood samples: fewer than 50 ophthalmopathy, roughly 80 hyperthyroidism and around 17 progressor patients. After sampling, hyperthyroidism patients received methimazole starting at 30 mg daily, and ophthalmopathy patients received high-dose intravenous methylprednisolone. Study-wide conclusions, independent of this receptor: Ophthalmopathy was separated from stable hyperthyroidism by a 13 V-J signature model, with approximately 85% sensitivity and 81% to 83% specificity obtained in cross-validation and 80%/75% obtained in testing. Sample size was not statistically predetermined, and blinding of investigators to group allocation was not performed. During validation, the model predicted progression to ophthalmopathy a median of around six months ahead of onset, with roughly 65% sensitivity and 72.22% specificity. Blood samples also contained most of the expanded thyroid clonotypes (frequency above 0.001), which suggests that blood repertoires may reflect thyroid immune responses.

This clonotype showed up many times. Its antigen remains unidentified. Base qualities are not provided; no much larger clone lies one nucleotide away. For CDR1 and CDR2, the germline V gene (reference sequence) lists DFQATT and SNEGSKA. V is reduced by 0 bases and J by 1 base, leaving a spacing of 9 bases between them. The CDR3 runs 14 amino acids, cysteine and phenylalanine included. Of all the DNA, just the CDR3 is kept, 42 bases in frame from base 1. TCR beta CDR3 regions were amplified from RNA transcripts. A first-round RT-PCR of the TCR CDR3 used the HTBI primer set with the Qiagen OneStep RT-PCR kit. The libraries were constructed in a second round of multiplex PCR and then size-selected and purified. Sequencing of the libraries was done on an Illumina HiSeq2000 using paired-end 100 bp reads. Per the original workflow: SOAPnuke was used to process the raw data, with reads discarded if the reads contained adapters or uncalled bases, had a mean Phred below 15, or lacked an exact constant-primer or identifier match. COPE v1.2.5 was used to merge the high-quality paired reads, and each unique nucleotide sequence was defined as a clonotype. MiTCR v1.1 was used to align the clonotypes against IMGT TRBV, TRBD and TRBJ reference segments. The analysis was restricted to V-J combinations with a frequency above 0.0001, which together covered 99% to 99.2% of the repertoires. A TCS score was defined as the ratio between F50 (clonal expansion) and ExV (chaos), using BLOSUM62-based TCRdist between CDR3 peptides within each V-J. Welch's t-statistics and random forest reduced 450 to 600 V-J features to 13, which were used in a naive Bayes classifier (R e1071). TCRdb took the public reads, trimmed them with fastp at Q25, ran MiXCR for clone calling and kept in-frame beta chains. Records with the same CDR3 protein are collapsed into one entry carrying the most frequent genes and DNA. TCRdb's processing, not the authors', yielded these V and J calls. Present in this sample are hundreds of thousands of distinct CDR3 sequences, about 14% of which were seen just once. Jointly, the top ten make up 25% to 30% of the sample.

Ophthalmopathy patients had moderately to severely active disease, with a Clinical Activity Score of 3 or more, a NOSPECS grade of 4 or more, and a disease duration of less than 3 months. Patients with uncontrolled infections, other autoimmune diseases, pregnancy or lactation were excluded. Diagnoses relied on clinical symptoms, serum thyroxine and TRAb, thyroid ultrasound and orbital computed tomography. Ficoll-Paque density gradient centrifugation was used to isolate PBMCs from approximately 10 ml of fresh peripheral blood. Trizol reagent was used to extract total RNA, and RNA quality was then checked on an Agilent 2100 Bioanalyzer.

The chain couples TRBV20-1 to TRBJ1-1; TRBD1 is a possible D gene, resting on 5 matching bases. The TCR was taken from a man aged 50-59 years with Graves' ophthalmopathy. The sample consisted of blood. The nucleotide sequence reads TGCAGTGCTAGAGATCCAACAGGGAACACTGAAGCTTTCTTT. The encoded protein is CSARDPTGNTEAFF.